This T cell receptor beta chain was identified in a study of OX40 agonist ivuxolimab in advanced cancers. Study summary: Eligibility admitted prior anti-PD-1, anti-PD-L1 or anti-CTLA-4 therapy; 40% to 50% had some.

This CDR3 has 16 amino acids. Germline V CDR1 and CDR2: ENHRY, SYGVKD. With 0 bases removed from V and 0 bases from J, the gap between germline ends came to 11 bases. Study findings and constraints: More expanded clones were found, on average, in CD8+ than in CD4+ T cells.

Comments on this clone: What it binds is unknown.

The cohort excluded patients with autoimmune disease history or systemic immunosuppression. Blood sampling took place at baseline, cycle 4 day 1, and cycle 7 day 1. Measured with immunoSEQ multiplex PCR; TCRdb has only the in-frame clones, and not every one. The data show roughly 60,000 clones, with about 80% seen just once and around 2% held by the top ten. The sequence was obtained from an adult with an advanced solid tumor such as melanoma, head and neck, liver or kidney cancer. The chain couples TRBV10-3 to TRBJ1-1; D gene ambiguous. Sequences were derived from CD4+ or CD8+ T cells sorted from blood, sampled in a trial of the OX40 agonist ivuxolimab. This CDR3 reads CAISESNGGLNTEAFF. The CDR3 DNA is TGTGCCATCAGTGAGTCGAACGGCGGGCTGAACACTGAAGCTTTCTTT.